This T cell receptor beta chain was identified in a study of cytomegalovirus exposure and HLA in healthy donors (dated by TCRdb to about 2017). In the study overall: An earlier analysis of about 560 of the donors reported about 280 Gb of sequence data and 100 million to 120 million unique TCR beta sequences obtained from some 170 million T cells. Class I and class II HLA loci were covered by the typing at four-digit resolution. A later analysis re-examined previously published TCR beta repertoires from 500 to 700 donors and added high-resolution HLA genotyping to investigate patterns of TCR occurrence. Among the roughly 380 genotyped donors, under 90% belonged to the genetic ancestry cluster associated with self-reported Caucasian donors. The study aimed to test whether cataloging public T cell receptors could reveal signatures of past pathogen exposure. The number of donors typed differed by locus, with about 629-630 for A, B, C, DRB1 and DQB1, around 500 for DQA1, about 610 for DPA1, and around 450 for DPB1. To predict cytomegalovirus infection status, the study combined high-throughput TCR immunosequencing, statistical association of individual TCRs with disease status, and machine learning. In a later genetic analysis, genome-wide SNP genotypes for about three fifths of the roughly 670 donors were used, and that subset was treated as a discovery cohort. Roughly 300 gigabases of sequencing data and roughly 80 million unique TCR sequences made up an early release that covered 500 to 700 HLA-typed donors. Along with the roughly 710-subject first cohort, a separate validation cohort of 120 different subjects was used. Donor age, sex, ethnicity and CMV serostatus were compiled together with the repertoire data. In the later analysis, no new phenotypic data were used to find candidate immune exposures; instead, reliance was placed on TCR beta sequences and their occurrence across donors. All discovery cohort repertoires had been generated on a single sequencing platform. Among some 410 genotyped donors of the cohort, an average of about 240,000 unique TCR beta nucleotide sequences was sequenced per donor, of which about 20% were non-productive. Using immunosequencing, the study profiled T cell repertoires from about 650 subjects and related those repertoires to cytomegalovirus serostatus. Because of strong linkage in the cohort, roughly five DR-DQ haplotypes were treated as single units for association and clustering. An earlier analysis of more than 450 of the donors used high-throughput TCR beta sequencing to judge whether each TCR beta V gene segment behaved as functional or pseudogenic. The full study reports these points: Correlated functional status among segregating V segments might reflect linkage disequilibrium, but an unknown experimental factor could not be ruled out. Because some donors lacked HLA typing at each locus, the association tests relied only on the typed subset. In the study, around 160 TCR beta chains were listed as associated with cytomegalovirus. In both the original and validation cohorts, the classifier was reported to diagnose cytomegalovirus status with high specificity and sensitivity. A few of the identified cytomegalovirus-associated TCR beta chains were confirmed in vitro to be specific for cytomegalovirus antigens. In an earlier analysis of under 600 of the donors, most TCR beta V segments were observed in productive rearrangements about 90% or about 30% of the time, broadly matching IMGT annotations. In a later analysis, the rate of TCR association differed among HLA loci, with DRB1 alleles having the most associated TCRs and HLA-C alleles having the fewest. While some public TCRs were present in many individuals, most TCR sequences turned up only very rarely across donors. Assigning TCR associations to individual alleles was difficult when HLA alleles, especially DR and DQ, strongly co-occurred. Specific HLA alleles were associated with over 15,000 TCR beta sequences at a false discovery rate of 0.05 in a later analysis. According to the authors, the approach could potentially be generalized to other disease states and immunological phenotypes. Over 15 rarely observed V segments, including chromosome 9 orphons, were excluded from the earlier analysis of a few hundred of the donors because counts were too low. A further reported finding was that TCR beta sequences accurately predicted the HLA-A and HLA-B alleles for most subjects in the first cohort. Roughly uniform sequencing depth across donors was assumed in presence/absence analyses, although this assumption may not hold. Some IMGT-functional V segments, including TRBV6-2 and TRBV6-3, could not be distinguished by the 87-base-pair reads and were therefore excluded. A later analysis found that HLA-associated TCR beta chains were more clonally expanded and had lower generation probabilities than equally common non-associated chains. Only TCR beta chains were sequenced in this cohort, and the absence of alpha or paired-chain data limited detectable features. Compared with the roughly 700-donor mean, donors in an Asian-associated ancestry cluster had fewer N-insertions in productive TCRs, according to a later genetic analysis. In a later analysis, most CMV-associated TCR beta chains were found to appear HLA-restricted, with HLA associations seemingly driven largely by CMV exposure. The sequencing pipeline was judged likely to have produced a cluster of highly shared sequence variants as a technical artifact. Immune exposure information for the cohort was limited to CMV serostatus. Several of the top co-occurrence clusters appeared to be linked to parvovirus B19, influenza, CMV and Epstein-Barr virus, according to a later analysis. A later genetic analysis associated a missense DCLRE1C variant with V-gene and J-gene trimming of TCR beta chains, and an independent cohort replicated the association.

The cohort was made up of approximately 670 healthy bone marrow donors. Cohort members were all nominally healthy when sampled, although unrecorded immune exposures were likely present. The donor was CMV seropositive and belonged to the group of a few hundred seropositive cohort members. A peripheral blood sample was collected from each donor, and TCR beta sequencing was performed on peripheral blood mononuclear cells. Genomic DNA extraction from the blood cell samples was performed with the Qiagen DNeasy Blood Extraction Kit. A remark on this clone: This receptor's antigen is unknown. One base away there is no much larger clone; base qualities are not given.

Libraries were prepared through the immunoSEQ multiplex PCR assay. The multiplex PCR relied on a mix of 60 forward primers for TCR Vbeta segments and 13 reverse primers for TCR Jbeta segments. A multiplex PCR assay on genomic DNA amplified the CDR3 region of rearranged TCR beta genes. Amplified TCR beta libraries were sequenced as 87-base-pair reads on the Illumina HiSeq System. In the original analysis: A later analysis tallied tens of millions of unique TCR beta chains across the 700 or so repertoires, and about 10 million of those chains were shared by two or more donors. Raw reads were error-corrected and collapsed into unique sequences with a nearest-neighbor algorithm that merged closely related sequences to remove PCR and sequencing errors. V, D and J gene segments were assigned by aligning CDR3 sequences to IMGT reference sequences. For a sequence to be retained, a match of at least six nucleotides to both a V gene segment and a J gene segment was required. A rearrangement counted as productive if the CDR3 had no stop codons and remained in frame with V and J, and every other rearrangement counted as non-productive. Following IMGT convention, CDR3 was defined as the stretch from the second conserved V-encoded cysteine to the conserved J-encoded phenylalanine. In an earlier analysis of more than 550 of the donors, sequences lacking an unambiguous match to a single V gene segment were excluded. In an earlier analysis of several hundred of the donors, V segments were called functional above 56.7% productive rearrangements and were called segregating when the between-donor standard deviation exceeded 5%. A statistical classification framework was developed to diagnose cytomegalovirus status using the catalog of TCR beta chain sequences. In a later analysis, V and J genes were assigned by comparing TCR nucleotide sequences against IMGT/GENE-DB human TR gene sequences. In a later analysis, CDR3 sequences and most-parsimonious VDJ recombination scenarios were assigned using the TCRdist pipeline. In a later analysis, every TCR beta chain was defined by the combination of its CDR3 amino acid sequence and its V-gene family, and reads without a unique V-gene family were dropped. As a way to deal with suspected cross-contamination and a sequencing artifact, a later analysis dropped 450 to 700 nucleotide sequences that were highly shared and had low generation probability. A later analysis calculated a clonal expansion index for each public chain from normalized within-repertoire ranks of inferred template counts. A later analysis computed generation probabilities with a VDJ recombination model fitted to out-of-frame rearrangements, and checked the results against IGoR. Hypergeometric tests were used in a later analysis to score TCR-TCR, TCR-HLA and TCR-CMV co-occurrence, with a repertoire-size bias correction applied to the TCR pairs. To estimate false discovery rates, a later analysis permuted the HLA or CMV assignments 20 times. In a later analysis, co-occurring TCRs were grouped using DBSCAN, with TCRdist sequence similarity added in when clustering inside HLA-allele-positive subsets. Co-occurrence clustering excluded repertoires with fewer than 30,000 or more than 120,000 public chains, plus five with anomalous nucleotide sharing. TCRdb holds this immuneACCESS table with in-frame rearrangements only. Some clones are missing; in checked studies, unresolved V genes explain under half, and the rest has no known cause. V and J calls plus clone size are reproduced from that table; the DNA served to infer D and trimming. This sample comprises around 150,000 clones, about 78% of them detected only once. The ten largest make up about 3.9% of the sample.

The cysteine opens and the phenylalanine closes a CDR3 of 19 amino acids. The only DNA kept is the CDR3, 57 bases in frame from the first base. From a lookup of the germline V gene, CDR1 and CDR2 are SGHNT and YENEEA. A distance of 20 bases separates the germline ends of V and J, which lose 1 base and 1 base respectively. Sequenced input: PBMCs. The receptor comes from a man between 45 and 60 years old in good health and CMV-seropositive. The sequence is built from TRBV11-3 and TRBJ2-1; perhaps TRBD2 is the D gene, with 7 bases matching. The CDR3 reads as follows: CASSLGILGGAKSYNEQFF. The nucleotide sequence is TGTGCCAGCAGCTTAGGAATTCTAGGGGGGGCGAAGTCCTACAATGAGCAGTTCTTC.